The next 14 T cell receptor beta chains were all read from a single sample in a study of CD8 T cells in ankylosing spondylitis. Notes on the study in general: What seemed typical of ankylosing spondylitis blood was a TCR beta motif built from eight highly homologous variants.

TCRdb re-analysed the 5' RACE reads in MiXCR, keeping a single row per CDR3 protein. This table holds a few hundred thousand distinct CDR3 sequences, over 15% found once. These receptors have no known antigen. The sample taken for sequencing was blood, either unsorted or a sorted T cell fraction (not recorded which). These receptor sequences come from a male donor with ankylosing spondylitis.

V is TRBV24-1 and J is TRBJ1-5; 7 bases line up with TRBD1. This CDR3 comprises 13 residues. Per germline, CDR1 KGHDR and CDR2 SFDVKD. With 8 bases clipped from V and 9 bases from J, the junction kept 9 bases outside the gene matches. CDR3 DNA: TGTGCCACCACCCCCTCGACAGGGACGCCCCAGCATTTT. It codes for CATTPSTGTPQHF.

The chain combines TRBV18 with TRBJ2-1; D might be TRBD2 (5 bases). The germline V and J ends were trimmed by 5 bases and 8 bases, with 13 bases remaining between them. The CDR3 loop spans 13 amino acids. CDR1 and CDR2 (germline): KGHSH, LQKENI. Written as DNA, the CDR3 is TGTGCCAGCTCAACCTTACTAGAAGATGAGCAGTTCTTC. It is translated as CASSTLLEDEQFF.

J is TRBJ2-3 and V is TRBV10-3, with 12 positions matching TRBD2. The V gene end was trimmed by 4 bases and the J gene end by 3 bases; junction bases not matched to a gene: 2. CDR3 length: 15 residues. CDR1 and CDR2 (germline): ENHRY, SYGVKD. This CDR3 reads CAISGTSGKTDTQYF. CDR3 sequence (DNA): TGTGCCATCAGTGGGACTAGCGGGAAGACAGATACGCAGTATTTT.

The chain has TRBV5-1 and TRBJ2-7; 8 bases map to TRBD1. V lost 8 bases and J lost 4; bases outside the gene matches: 8. The CDR3 has 13 amino acids. Germline assignment: CDR1 SGHRS and CDR2 YFSETQ. CDR3 in DNA: TGCGCCAGTTCGACAGGGGACTTATACGAGCAGTACTTC. Its protein product is CASSTGDLYEQYF.

The sample holds a few counts of this clonotype. The rearrangement joins TRBV29-1 to TRBJ2-7, with D possibly TRBD2 on 5 matching bases. The CDR3 loop spans 12 amino acids. CDR1 and CDR2 from the germline V gene are SQVTM and ANQGSEA. V lost 6 bases and J 7 bases, leaving 16 bases between the germline ends. This CDR3 reads CSVGNVGREQYF. The DNA of the CDR3 is TGCAGCGTCGGCAACGTGGGGAGAGAGCAGTACTTC.

The V gene is TRBV7-8, the J gene TRBJ2-1; D remains unclear. This CDR3 is built from 15 residues. Germline V CDR1 and CDR2: SGHVS, FQNEAQ. Trimming removed 0 bases from V and 4 bases from J, with 10 bases in between. The CDR3 loop reads CASSLAGSKYNEQFF. As DNA, the CDR3 is TGTGCCAGCAGCTTAGCAGGGTCCAAGTACAATGAGCAGTTCTTC.

There are many counts of this clonotype. The V call is TRBV5-1, the J call TRBJ2-7, with D possibly being TRBD2 (6 bases). Trimming pared 5 bases from V and 1 base from J, leaving 10 bases between. Germline V gene data show CDR1 as SGHRS and CDR2 as YFSETQ. The length of the CDR3 is 13 residues. Here the CDR3 DNA reads TGCGCCAGCAGTCGGGACTTTTCCTACGAGCAGTACTTC. Its protein product is CASSRDFSYEQYF.

The CDR3 DNA sequence: TGCGCCAGCAGCACACTCACAAGCCCACTGCGAAAAGAGACCCAGTACTTC. Its protein product is CASSTLTSPLRKETQYF. The rearrangement uses TRBV5-1 and TRBJ2-5, with D hard to call. The V gene's germline CDR1 is SGHRS and CDR2 YFSETQ. This CDR3 is 17 amino acids long. Trimming took 4 bases from V and 3 from J, leaving 22 bases between them.

The V call is TRBV5-6, the J call TRBJ2-3, with D perhaps matching TRBD1 or TRBD2 (5 bases each). The V and J ends lost 4 bases and 1 base respectively, with 13 bases between them. Per germline, CDR1 SGHDT and CDR2 YYEEEE. CDR3 length: 15 amino acids. The CDR3 nucleotides read TGTGCCAGCAGCCCAGACCAGGGACGCACAGATACGCAGTATTTT. Protein sequence: CASSPDQGRTDTQYF.

J is TRBJ2-1 and V is TRBV5-1; no definite D call. This CDR3 has 14 residues. Germline V CDR1 and CDR2: SGHRS, YFSETQ. V gave up 1 base and J gave up 5 bases, with 10 bases separating them. In DNA form, the CDR3 reads TGCGCCAGCAGCTTGCAGCCAGCCAACAATGAGCAGTTCTTC. Its protein is CASSLQPANNEQFF.

A few counts support this clonotype. The genes are TRBV15 and TRBJ2-5; D may be TRBD2 (6 bases). Trimming pared 1 base from V and 3 bases from J, leaving 12 bases between. Germline CDR1 reads LNHNV; CDR2 reads YYDKDF (reference sequence). CDR3 length: 15 amino acids. DNA of the CDR3: TGTGCCACCAGCAGAGGAGGCGGCGGGGAAGAGACCCAGTACTTC. Translating gives CATSRGGGGEETQYF.

This clonotype was detected only a few times. The chain carries TRBV7-2 and TRBJ2-5, with unresolved D. Trimming removed 2 bases from V and 5 bases from J, with 9 bases in between. Germline V lookup: CDR1 SGHTA, CDR2 FQGNSA. This CDR3 contains 13 residues. In DNA form, the CDR3 reads TGTGCCAGCAGCTTAAACCCACGGGAGACCCAGTACTTC. It translates to CASSLNPRETQYF. Supplemented by reference TRBV7-2 and TRBJ2-5, the full variable domain reads GAGVSQSPSNKVTEKGKDVELRCDPISGHTALYWYRQSLGQGLEFLIYFQGNSAPDKSGLPSDRFSAERTGGSVSTLTIQRTQQEDSAVYLCASSLNPRETQYFGPGTRLLVL.

This clonotype was detected only a few times. The V call is TRBV20-1, the J call TRBJ1-2, with 7 bases aligning to TRBD1. CDR3 length equals 12 residues. Germline loops: CDR1 DFQATT, CDR2 SNEGSKA (reference sequence). The junction had 5 bases not matched to a gene; V was cut back by 4 bases and J by 6 bases. CDR3 DNA sequence: TGCAGTGCTACGTCAGGGGGTAATGGCTACACCTTC. It encodes CSATSGGNGYTF.

J is TRBJ1-3 and V is TRBV19, with D hard to call. Deletions cut 4 bases from V and 0 bases from J, with 7 bases between. Looked up from germline, CDR1 is LNHDA and CDR2 is SQIVND (reference sequence). The length of the CDR3 is 14 residues. CDR3 sequence: CASSTSGSGNTIYF. In DNA, the CDR3 is TGTGCCAGTAGTACGTCCGGCTCTGGAAACACCATATATTTT.